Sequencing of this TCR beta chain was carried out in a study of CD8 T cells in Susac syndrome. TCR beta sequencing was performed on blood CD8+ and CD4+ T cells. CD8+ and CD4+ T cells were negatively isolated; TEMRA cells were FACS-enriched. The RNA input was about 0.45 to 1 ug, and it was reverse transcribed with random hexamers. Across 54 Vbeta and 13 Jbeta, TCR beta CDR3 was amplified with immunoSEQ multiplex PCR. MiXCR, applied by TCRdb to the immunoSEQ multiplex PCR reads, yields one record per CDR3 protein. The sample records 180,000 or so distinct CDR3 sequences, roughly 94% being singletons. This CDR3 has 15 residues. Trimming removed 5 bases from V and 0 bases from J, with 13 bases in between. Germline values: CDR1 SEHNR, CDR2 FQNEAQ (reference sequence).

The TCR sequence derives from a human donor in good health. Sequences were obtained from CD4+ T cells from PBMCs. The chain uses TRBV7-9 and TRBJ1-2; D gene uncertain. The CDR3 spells CASSPIRSPNYGYTF. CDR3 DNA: TGTGCCAGCAGCCCCATTCGAAGTCCTAACTATGGCTACACCTTC.